Described below is a single T cell receptor (beta chain) sequence and its context. Its antigen is still unknown. This specimen belongs to a study of beta chain features in type 1 diabetes. Germline V gene sequence: CDR1 MNHEY, CDR2 SMNVEV (reference sequence). This CDR3 has 13 residues. Trimming pared 0 bases from V and 11 bases from J, leaving 11 bases between. Study results and caveats: Among patients, naive, central memory and Treg TCRB repertoires appeared more similar than among healthy donors. Across all four CD4+ subsets, people with type 1 diabetes showed modestly shorter TCRB CDR3s.

The purity of all sorted populations exceeded 98%. Every isolated RNA sample was fully reverse transcribed, so sequencing captured expressed TCRB transcripts. Only in-frame clones appear in the TCRdb table, and some are missing; sequencing was by immunoSEQ multiplex PCR. Among 280,000 or so clones listed, approximately 16% were seen once. The chain uses TRBV27 and TRBJ2-1; D is perhaps TRBD2 (6 bases). Source material: naive CD4+ T cells from blood. The sequence derives from a man aged 18 to 29 with type 1 diabetes. Written as DNA, the CDR3 is TGTGCCAGCAGTTTATCTATGGGGAGGAAGCAGTTCTTC. It encodes CASSLSMGRKQFF.